The 13 T cell receptor beta chains in this list originate from one sample, sequenced in a study of cytomegalovirus exposure and HLA in healthy donors. In the PCR, 60 Vbeta and 13 Jbeta primers were used. Generated by immunoSEQ multiplex PCR, the TCRdb table keeps only in-frame clones and is missing some. The data hold 100,000 to 150,000 clones, with roughly 70% observed a single time. The sequenced sample consisted of PBMCs. The source of these receptors is a woman aged 40 to 50 in good health and CMV-seronegative.

The gene calls are TRBV4-2 and TRBJ2-7; TRBD1 matches 7 bases. This CDR3 is built from 14 residues. The germline V gene encodes CDR1 LGHNA and CDR2 YNFKEQ. Trimming cost V 4 bases and J 2 bases; bases outside gene matches: 5. The CDR3 is CASSPDRAAYEQYF. The CDR3 nucleotides read TGTGCCAGCAGCCCAGACAGGGCCGCCTACGAGCAGTACTTC.

The rearrangement joins TRBV19 to TRBJ1-1; possible D gene TRBD1, 5 bases. From germline, CDR1 is LNHDA and CDR2 SQIVND (reference sequence). The CDR3 is 15 residues long. The ends were cut back, 3 bases at V and 5 bases at J, with 16 bases in the middle. CDR3 region: CASSIIQEGGTEAFF. DNA of the CDR3: TGTGCCAGTAGTATTATACAGGAAGGCGGAACTGAAGCTTTCTTT.

This chain links TRBV7-2 with TRBJ2-1; no definite D call. V lost 1 base to trimming and J lost 3 bases, with 4 bases between them. In germline, CDR1 is SGHTA, CDR2 FQGNSA. This CDR3 comprises 13 residues. CDR3 nucleotides: TGTGCCAGCAGCTTAGATAGCTACAATGAGCAGTTCTTC. Its translation: CASSLDSYNEQFF.

The gene calls are TRBV2 and TRBJ1-6; tentatively, D is TRBD1 (6 bases). V was trimmed by 9 bases and J by 9 bases, leaving 15 bases between them. This CDR3 is built from 13 residues. Per the germline V gene, CDR1 is SNHLY and CDR2 is FYNNEI. The CDR3 sequence: CASSGDIGSPLHF. CDR3 sequence (DNA): TGTGCCAGTTCAGGGGATATCGGTTCACCCCTCCACTTT.

The chain uses TRBV27 and TRBJ1-5, with D possibly matching TRBD1 (5 bases). V was pared by 8 bases and J by 4 bases, with 15 bases between. Germline values: CDR1 MNHEY, CDR2 SMNVEV (reference sequence). The CDR3 is made up of 14 amino acids. The CDR3 DNA sequence: TGTGCCAGCGGGGTGTTACAGGCAAATCAGCCCCAGCATTTT. This codes for CASGVLQANQPQHF.

CDR3 nucleotide sequence: TGCAGCGTCGCGACAGGGGCGAGCTATGGCTACACCTTC. Its translation: CSVATGASYGYTF. The chain couples TRBV29-1 to TRBJ1-2, with 8 bases identical to TRBD1. The CDR3 runs to 13 residues. CDR1 is SQVTM and CDR2 is ANQGSEA in the germline V gene. J was trimmed by 4 bases and V by 6 bases; bases with no gene match: 7.

This clone showed up just a few times. The chain joins TRBV28 to TRBJ2-7; TRBD1 matches at 8 bases. The CDR3 totals 14 residues. Germline-derived CDR1 and CDR2 are MDHEN and SYDVKM. V lost 6 bases to trimming and J lost 1 base; unmatched junction nucleotides: 5. In nucleotides, the CDR3 is TGTGCCAGCAGCGAAACAGGGGGGTCCTACGAGCAGTACTTC. Translated, it gives CASSETGGSYEQYF.

The V call is TRBV27, the J call TRBJ2-1, with TRBD2 identical over 11 bases. J gave up 8 bases and V 5 bases, and 11 bases lay outside the gene matches. The V gene's germline CDR1 is MNHEY and CDR2 SMNVEV (reference sequence). The CDR3 is 16 residues long. The CDR3 sequence is CASSQWGSGRDDEQFF. In DNA form, the CDR3 reads TGTGCCAGCAGTCAATGGGGTAGCGGGAGGGACGATGAGCAGTTCTTC.

The chain is built from TRBV7-2 and TRBJ1-1; no definite D call. The V and J ends lost 5 bases and 1 base respectively, with 14 bases between them. The CDR3 spans 15 residues. CDR1 is SGHTA and CDR2 is FQGNSA in the germline V gene. CDR3 DNA: TGTGCCAGCAGCCTCGGGTGGCAGTCGAACACTGAAGCTTTCTTT. This codes for CASSLGWQSNTEAFF.

The chain uses TRBV28 and TRBJ2-3, with 8 bases lining up with TRBD2. The CDR3 is 12 amino acids. Germline trimming cut 10 bases from V and 11 bases from J; bases unmatched to any gene: 11. The germline CDR1 and CDR2 sequences are MDHEN and SYDVKM. This CDR3 reads CATAPRGGEQYF. The CDR3 DNA reads as TGTGCCACCGCACCACGGGGGGGGGAGCAGTATTTT.

The J gene is TRBJ1-6, the V gene TRBV5-4, with 7 bases identical to TRBD1. There are 14 residues in the CDR3. Unmatched junction bases numbered 1, after V lost 0 bases and J lost 7 bases. Germline lookup yields CDR1 SGHNT and CDR2 YYREEE (reference sequence). The CDR3 spells CASSLGQGNSPLHF. CDR3 bases: TGTGCCAGCAGCTTGGGACAGGGCAATTCACCCCTCCACTTT. Drawing the rest from reference TRBV5-4 and TRBJ1-6, the complete variable domain is ETGVTQSPTHLIKTRGQQVTLRCSSQSGHNTVSWYQQALGQGPQFIFQYYREEENGRGNFPPRFSGLQFPNYSSELNVNALELDDSALYLCASSLGQGNSPLHFGNGTRLTVT.

The V call is TRBV11-2, the J call TRBJ2-4; TRBD1 matches at 8 bases. Germline-derived CDR1 and CDR2 are SGHAT and FQNNGV. Losses at the gene ends were 8 bases for V and 5 bases for J; bases not matched to a gene: 11. The CDR3 length is 15 residues. The CDR3 region has the DNA TGTGCCAGCGGTCCAGGGGGCGCCCCTCAAAACATTCAGTACTTC. As protein: CASGPGGAPQNIQYF.

This clone is labeled as large. The chain links TRBV6-6 to TRBJ2-2, with a weak D call TRBD2 (5 bases). CDR3 length equals 11 residues. Trimming removed 11 bases from V and 7 bases from J, with 11 bases in between. Germline CDR1 is MNHNY and CDR2 is SVGAGI (reference sequence). CDR3 DNA: TGTGCCTTGCGGGTTGGCGGGGAGCTGTTTTTT. This translates into CALRVGGELFF.